This T cell receptor beta chain was recorded in a study of synovial regulatory T cells in juvenile arthritis. Using immunoSEQ multiplex PCR, the repertoire was profiled, and TCRdb retains in-frame clones only, with some absent. Its table records 7,500 to 10,000 clones. This CDR3 has 14 residues. The nucleotide record is missing. Per germline, CDR1 SGHTA and CDR2 FQGNSA. This clone counts as medium-sized by frequency. Specimen: Treg cells from blood. The sample's subset: remaining (HLA-DR-negative) circulating blood Treg cells. The receptor was derived from a donor younger than 30 with juvenile idiopathic arthritis. The V gene is TRBV7-2, the J gene TRBJ2-7; TCRdb's assignment of TRBD1 cannot be checked, as there is no DNA. CDR3 protein: CASSGGQGAYEQYF.